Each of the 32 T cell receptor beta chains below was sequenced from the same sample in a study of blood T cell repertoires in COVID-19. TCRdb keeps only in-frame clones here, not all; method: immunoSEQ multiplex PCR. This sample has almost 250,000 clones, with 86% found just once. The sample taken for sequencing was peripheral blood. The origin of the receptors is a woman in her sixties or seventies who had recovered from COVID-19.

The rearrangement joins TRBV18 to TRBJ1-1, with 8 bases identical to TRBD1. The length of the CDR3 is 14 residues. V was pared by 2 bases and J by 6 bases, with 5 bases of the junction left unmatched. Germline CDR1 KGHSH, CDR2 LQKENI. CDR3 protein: CASSPSGQAPEAFF. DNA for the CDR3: TGTGCCAGCTCACCATCGGGACAGGCACCTGAAGCTTTCTTT.

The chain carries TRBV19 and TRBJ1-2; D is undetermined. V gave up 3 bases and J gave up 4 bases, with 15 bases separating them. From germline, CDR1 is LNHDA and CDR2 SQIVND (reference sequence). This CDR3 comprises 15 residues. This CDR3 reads CASSIGAASTYGYTF. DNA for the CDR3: TGTGCCAGTAGTATCGGAGCGGCGTCCACCTATGGCTACACCTTC.

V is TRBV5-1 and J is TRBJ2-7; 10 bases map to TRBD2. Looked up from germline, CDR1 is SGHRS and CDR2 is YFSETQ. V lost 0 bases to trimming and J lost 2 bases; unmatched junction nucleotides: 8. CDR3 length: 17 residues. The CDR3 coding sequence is TGCGCCAGCAGCTTGGTGCCTAGCGGGGGCCAACCCTACGAGCAGTACTTC. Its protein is CASSLVPSGGQPYEQYF.

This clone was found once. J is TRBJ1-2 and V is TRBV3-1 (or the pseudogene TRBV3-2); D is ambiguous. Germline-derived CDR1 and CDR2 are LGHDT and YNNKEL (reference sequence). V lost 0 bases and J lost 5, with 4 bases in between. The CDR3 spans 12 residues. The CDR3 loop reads CASSQEEYGYTF. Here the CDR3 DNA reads TGTGCCAGCAGCCAAGAAGAGTATGGCTACACCTTC.

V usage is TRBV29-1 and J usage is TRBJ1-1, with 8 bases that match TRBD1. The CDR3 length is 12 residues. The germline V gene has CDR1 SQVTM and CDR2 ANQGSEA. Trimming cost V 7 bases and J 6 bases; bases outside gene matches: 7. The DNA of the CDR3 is TGCAGCGAATCCAGGGGGCTTTCTGAAGCTTTCTTT. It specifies CSESRGLSEAFF.

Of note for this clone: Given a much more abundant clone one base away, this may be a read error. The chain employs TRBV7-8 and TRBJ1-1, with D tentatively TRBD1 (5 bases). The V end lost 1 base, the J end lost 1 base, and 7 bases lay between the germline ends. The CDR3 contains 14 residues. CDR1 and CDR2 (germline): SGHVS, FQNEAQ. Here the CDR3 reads CASSLVQGNTEAFF. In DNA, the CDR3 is TGTGCCAGCAGCTTAGTGCAGGGGAACACTGAAGCTTTCTTT.

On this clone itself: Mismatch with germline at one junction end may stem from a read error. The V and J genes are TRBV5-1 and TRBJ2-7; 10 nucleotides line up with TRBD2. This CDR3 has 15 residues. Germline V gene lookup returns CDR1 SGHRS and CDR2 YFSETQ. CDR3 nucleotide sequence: TGCGCCCGCAGCGGGGGGGGCGGCCACTCCTACGAGCAGTACTTC. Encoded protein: CARSGGGGHSYEQYF.

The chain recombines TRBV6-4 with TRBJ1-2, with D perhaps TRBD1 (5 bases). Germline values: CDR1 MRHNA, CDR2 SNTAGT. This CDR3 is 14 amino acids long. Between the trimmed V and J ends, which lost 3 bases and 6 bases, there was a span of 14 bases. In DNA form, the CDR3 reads TGTGCCAGCAGTGATAGGGGTTCGGGCGATGGCTACACCTTC. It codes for CASSDRGSGDGYTF.

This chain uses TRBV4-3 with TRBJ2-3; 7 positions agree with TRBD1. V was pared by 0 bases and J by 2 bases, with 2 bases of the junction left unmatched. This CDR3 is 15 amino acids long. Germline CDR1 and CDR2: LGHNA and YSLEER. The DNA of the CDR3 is TGCGCCAGCAGCCAAGATGGACAGGACACAGATACGCAGTATTTT. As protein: CASSQDGQDTDTQYF.

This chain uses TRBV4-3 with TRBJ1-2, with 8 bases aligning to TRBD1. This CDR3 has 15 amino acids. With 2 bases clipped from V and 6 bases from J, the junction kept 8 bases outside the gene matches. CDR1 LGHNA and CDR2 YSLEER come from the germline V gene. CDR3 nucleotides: TGCGCCAGCAGCCAAAAAGAGGACAGGGTACATGGCTACACCTTC. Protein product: CASSQKEDRVHGYTF.

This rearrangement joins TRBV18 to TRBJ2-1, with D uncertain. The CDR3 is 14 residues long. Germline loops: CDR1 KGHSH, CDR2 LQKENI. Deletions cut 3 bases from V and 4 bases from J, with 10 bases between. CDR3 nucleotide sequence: TGTGCCAGCTCACCCCCGACTCGTTACAATGAGCAGTTCTTC. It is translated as CASSPPTRYNEQFF. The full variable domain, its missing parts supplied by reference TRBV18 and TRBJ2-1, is NAGVMQNPRHLVRRRGQEARLRCSPMKGHSHVYWYRQLPEEGLKFMVYLQKENIIDESGMPKERFSAEFPKEGPSILRIQQVVRGDSAAYFCASSPPTRYNEQFFGPGTRLTVL.

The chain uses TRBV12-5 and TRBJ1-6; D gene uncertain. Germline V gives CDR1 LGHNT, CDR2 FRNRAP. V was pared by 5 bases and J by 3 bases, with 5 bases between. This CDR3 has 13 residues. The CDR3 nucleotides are TGTGCTAGTGGTGCGGACTATAATTCACCCCTCCACTTT. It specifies CASGADYNSPLHF.

The CDR3 DNA reads TGCGCCAGCAGCGGGACAGCCAATTCACCCCTCCACTTT. Its translation: CASSGTANSPLHF. The rearrangement links TRBV10-1 to TRBJ1-6; 7 bases agree with TRBD1. The junction had 3 bases not matched to a gene; V was cut back by 6 bases and J by 7 bases. The CDR3 has 13 residues. CDR1 WNHNN and CDR2 SYGVQD come from the germline V gene (reference sequence).

CDR3 sequence: CASSFFQGDSPLHF. The DNA of the CDR3 is TGTGCCAGCAGCTTCTTTCAGGGGGATTCACCCCTCCACTTT. V gene TRBV11-2 combines with J gene TRBJ1-6; TRBD1 matches at 7 bases. The CDR3 length is 14 residues. From germline, CDR1 is SGHAT and CDR2 FQNNGV. Losses at the gene ends were 3 bases for V and 8 bases for J; bases not matched to a gene: 4.

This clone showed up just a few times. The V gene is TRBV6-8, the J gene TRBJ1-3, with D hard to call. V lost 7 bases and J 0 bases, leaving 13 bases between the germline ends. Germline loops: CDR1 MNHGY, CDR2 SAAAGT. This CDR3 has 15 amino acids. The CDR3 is CASTLRRPSGNTIYF. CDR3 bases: TGTGCCAGCACCTTAAGGAGACCCTCTGGAAACACCATATATTTT.

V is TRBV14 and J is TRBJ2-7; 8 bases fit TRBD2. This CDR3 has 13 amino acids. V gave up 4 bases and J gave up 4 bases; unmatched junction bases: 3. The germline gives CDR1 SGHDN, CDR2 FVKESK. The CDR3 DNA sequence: TGTGCCAGCAGCCGTCGGGGGGGTTACGAGCAGTACTTC. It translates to CASSRRGGYEQYF.

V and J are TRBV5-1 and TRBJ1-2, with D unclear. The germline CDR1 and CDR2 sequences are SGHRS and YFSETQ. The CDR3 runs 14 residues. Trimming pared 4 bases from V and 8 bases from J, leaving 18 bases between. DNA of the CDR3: TGCGCCAGCAGCCCAACGCCGGGAGAATCAGGCTACACCTTC. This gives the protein CASSPTPGESGYTF.

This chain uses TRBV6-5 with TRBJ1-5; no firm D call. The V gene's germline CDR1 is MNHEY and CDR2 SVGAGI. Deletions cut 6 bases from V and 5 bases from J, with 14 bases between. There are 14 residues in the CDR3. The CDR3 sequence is CASSPPGFYQPQHF. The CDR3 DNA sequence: TGTGCCAGCAGCCCGCCCGGGTTTTATCAGCCCCAGCATTTT.

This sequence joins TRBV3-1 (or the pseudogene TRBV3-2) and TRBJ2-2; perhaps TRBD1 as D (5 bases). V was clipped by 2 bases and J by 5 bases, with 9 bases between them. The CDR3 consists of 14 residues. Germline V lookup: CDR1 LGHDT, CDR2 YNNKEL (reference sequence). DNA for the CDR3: TGTGCCAGCAGCCAAATTTCAGGGACCGGGGAGCTGTTTTTT. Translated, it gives CASSQISGTGELFF.

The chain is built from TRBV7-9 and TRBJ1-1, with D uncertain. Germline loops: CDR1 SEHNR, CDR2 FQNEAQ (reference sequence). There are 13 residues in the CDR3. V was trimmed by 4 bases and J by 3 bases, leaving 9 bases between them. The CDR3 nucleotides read TGTGCCAGCAGCTGGGCGCGGGACACTGAAGCTTTCTTT. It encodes CASSWARDTEAFF.

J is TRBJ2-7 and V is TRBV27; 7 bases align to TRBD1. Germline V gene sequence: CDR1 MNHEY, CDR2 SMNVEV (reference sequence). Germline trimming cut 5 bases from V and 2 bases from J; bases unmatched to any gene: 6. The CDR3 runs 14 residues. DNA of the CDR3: TGTGCCAGCAGTACCTCCGGACAGGCCTACGAGCAGTACTTC. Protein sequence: CASSTSGQAYEQYF.

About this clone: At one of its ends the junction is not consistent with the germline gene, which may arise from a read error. CDR3 sequence reads: CASSLERTGGLRF. CDR3 sequence (DNA): TGTGCCAGCAGCTTAGAAAGGACAGGGGGCTTGAGGTTT. This rearrangement joins TRBV7-9 to TRBJ1-4; 11 nucleotides match TRBD1. The CDR3 is 13 residues long. The germline V gene has CDR1 SEHNR and CDR2 FQNEAQ (reference sequence). Combining the CDR3 with reference TRBV7-9 and TRBJ1-4 gives the whole variable domain DTGVSQNPRHKITKRGQNVTFRCDPISEHNRLYWYRQTLGQGPEFLTYFQNEAQLEKSRLLSDRFSAERPKGSFSTLEIQRTEQGDSAMYLCASSLERTGGLRFGSGTQLSVL.

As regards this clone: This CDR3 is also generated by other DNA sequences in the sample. The CDR3 bases are TGTGCCAGCAGCTTAGCGCCTGGGGGCGGCTATGGCTACACCTTC. Its translation: CASSLAPGGGYGYTF. The rearrangement joins TRBV7-2 to TRBJ1-2; maybe TRBD1 (6 bases). The CDR3 extends over 15 amino acids. Germline V gene data show CDR1 as SGHTA and CDR2 as FQGNSA. With 0 bases removed from V and 4 bases from J, the gap between germline ends came to 12 bases.

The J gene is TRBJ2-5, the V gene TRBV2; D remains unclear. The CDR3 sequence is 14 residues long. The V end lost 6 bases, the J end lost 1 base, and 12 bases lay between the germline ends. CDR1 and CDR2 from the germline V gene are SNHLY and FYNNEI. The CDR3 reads CASRVRRSQETQYF. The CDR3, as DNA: TGTGCCAGCAGAGTCCGGCGGAGCCAAGAGACCCAGTACTTC.

The CDR3 DNA follows: TGTGCCAGCAGCCCGAGGACAGGGGCAGTTGGCGAGCAGTACTTC. Translating gives CASSPRTGAVGEQYF. The rearrangement joins TRBV11-2 to TRBJ2-7, with TRBD1 identical over 9 bases. Germline trimming cut 5 bases from V and 6 bases from J; bases unmatched to any gene: 11. In germline, CDR1 is SGHAT, CDR2 FQNNGV. The CDR3 sequence is 15 residues long. The entire variable domain, with the rest obtained from reference TRBV11-2 and TRBJ2-7, is as follows: EAGVAQSPRYKIIEKRQSVAFWCNPISGHATLYWYQQILGQGPKLLIQFQNNGVVDDSQLPKDRFSAERLKGVDSTLKIQPAKLEDSAVYLCASSPRTGAVGEQYFGPGTRLTVT.

The CDR3 region is CASGVIGGSVYQPQHF. As DNA, the CDR3 is TGTGCCAGTGGGGTCATTGGGGGGTCCGTGTATCAGCCCCAGCATTTT. The J gene is TRBJ1-5, the V gene TRBV19; a possible D gene is TRBD1 (5 bases). Trimming removed 8 bases at V and 5 bases at J, with 22 bases between. The CDR3 consists of 16 residues. Germline CDR1 and CDR2: LNHDA and SQIVND (reference sequence).

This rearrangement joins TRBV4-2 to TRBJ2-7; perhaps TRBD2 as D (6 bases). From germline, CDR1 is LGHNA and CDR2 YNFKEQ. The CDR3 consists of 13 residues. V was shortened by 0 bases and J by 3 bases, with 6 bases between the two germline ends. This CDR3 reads CASSQDGGYEQYF. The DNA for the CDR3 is TGTGCCAGCAGCCAAGACGGGGGCTACGAGCAGTACTTC.

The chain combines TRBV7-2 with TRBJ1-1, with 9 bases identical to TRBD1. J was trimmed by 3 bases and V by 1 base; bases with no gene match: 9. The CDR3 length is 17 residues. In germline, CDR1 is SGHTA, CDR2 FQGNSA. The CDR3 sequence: CASSLVVGTGLYTEAFF. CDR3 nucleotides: TGTGCCAGCAGCTTAGTTGTCGGGACAGGGTTGTACACTGAAGCTTTCTTT.

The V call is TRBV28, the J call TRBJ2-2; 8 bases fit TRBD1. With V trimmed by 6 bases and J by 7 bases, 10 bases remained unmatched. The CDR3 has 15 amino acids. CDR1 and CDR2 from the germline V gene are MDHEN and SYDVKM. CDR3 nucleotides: TGTGCCAGCAGCCCAACCGGACAGGGTGGCGGGGAGCTGTTTTTT. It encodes CASSPTGQGGGELFF.

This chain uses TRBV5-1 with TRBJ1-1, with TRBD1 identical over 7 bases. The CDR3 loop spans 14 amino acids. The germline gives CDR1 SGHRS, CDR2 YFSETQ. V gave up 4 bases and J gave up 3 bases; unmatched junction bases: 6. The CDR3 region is CASSVDRADTEAFF. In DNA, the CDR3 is TGCGCCAGCAGCGTTGACAGGGCGGACACTGAAGCTTTCTTT.

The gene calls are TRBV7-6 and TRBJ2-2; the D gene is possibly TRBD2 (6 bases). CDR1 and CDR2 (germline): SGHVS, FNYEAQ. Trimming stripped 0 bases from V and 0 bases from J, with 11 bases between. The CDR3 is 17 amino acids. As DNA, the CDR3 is TGTGCCAGCAGCTTAGCGGGAGGCACCTCGAACACCGGGGAGCTGTTTTTT. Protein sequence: CASSLAGGTSNTGELFF.

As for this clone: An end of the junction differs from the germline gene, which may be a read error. CDR3 bases: TGTGCCAGCAGTGGGGACTCAAAAATCTTC. This gives the protein CASSGDSKIF. The V gene is TRBV6-6, the J gene TRBJ2-1; possibly TRBD2 for D (6 bases). The CDR3 spans 10 residues. Germline V gives CDR1 MNHNY, CDR2 SVGAGI (reference sequence).